Reported below is one T cell receptor (beta chain). Its antigen remains unknown. This CDR3 has 16 amino acids. Unmatched junction bases numbered 10, after V lost 6 bases and J lost 2 bases. Germline V gene data show CDR1 as WNHNN and CDR2 as SYGVQD (reference sequence). The data originate from a study of T cell responses to AZD1222 COVID-19 vaccine. Study-wide points: Compared with day 0, the breadth and depth of the Spike-specific TCR repertoire rose significantly after two doses of AZD1222.

The table came from immunoSEQ multiplex PCR; TCRdb's copy has only in-frame clones and leaves some out. The repertoire includes about 130,000 clones, around nine tenths of them detected once, and 1% to 1.3% sits in the top ten. This TCR was sampled from an adult who received the AZD1222 COVID-19 vaccine. Material: peripheral blood, obtained 28 days after the second AZD1222 dose. The genes are TRBV10-1 and TRBJ2-7; 10 nucleotides line up with TRBD2. CDR3 loop: CASRISTSGTPYEQYF. The DNA for the CDR3 is TGCGCCAGCAGGATTTCCACTAGCGGGACCCCCTACGAGCAGTACTTC.